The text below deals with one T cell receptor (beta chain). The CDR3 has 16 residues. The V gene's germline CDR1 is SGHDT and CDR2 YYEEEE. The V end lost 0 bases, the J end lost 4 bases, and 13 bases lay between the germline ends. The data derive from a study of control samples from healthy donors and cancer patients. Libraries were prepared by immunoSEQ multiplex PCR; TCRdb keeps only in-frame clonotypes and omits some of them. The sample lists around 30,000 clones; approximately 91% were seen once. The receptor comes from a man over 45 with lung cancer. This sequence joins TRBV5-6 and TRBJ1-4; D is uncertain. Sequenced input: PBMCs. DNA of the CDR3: TGTGCCAGCAGCTTGGCGAGACGGATGAATAATGAAAAACTGTTTTTT. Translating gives CASSLARRMNNEKLFF.